This entry concerns a single T cell receptor (beta chain). What it binds is not known. This sample stems from a study of blood T cells in healthy people across ages. The study's findings and limits: Reliance upon unsorted PBMCs precluded definitive naive versus antigen-experienced comparison.

Every donor provided approximately 9.2 milliliters of peripheral blood. Each sample provided at least 5 micrograms of extracted total RNA. Trimming pared 0 bases from V and 5 bases from J, leaving 7 bases between. CDR3 length: 13 amino acids. Germline CDR1 is MNHEY and CDR2 is SVGEGT. A J-beta primer mix and a sample-barcoded 5' primer were used in a second PCR of roughly 7 to 12 cycles. In TCRdb, the 5' RACE reads were re-called with MiXCR into one record per CDR3 protein. The sample shows 650,000 to 1,000,000 distinct CDR3 sequences, around 36% of them seen only once. The source of this sequence is a man between 18 and 29 years old in good health. The chain recombines TRBV6-2 or TRBV6-3 with TRBJ2-5; D gene unclear. Sequencing was carried out using blood. The CDR3, as DNA: TGTGCCAGCAGTTACTCCGCGTCGGAGACCCAGTACTTC. This encodes CASSYSASETQYF.